This T cell receptor (beta chain) was sequenced during a study of cytomegalovirus exposure and HLA in healthy donors listed by TCRdb under 2017. For context, the study as a whole: In an earlier analysis of several hundred of the donors, less than 350 Gb of sequence data and 117 million unique TCR beta sequences from roughly 190 million T cells were reported. In addition to the first cohort of roughly 700 subjects, a separate validation cohort of approximately 130 different subjects was used. On average, roughly 250,000 unique TCR beta nucleotide sequences were sequenced per donor among about 400 genotyped donors of the cohort, with roughly 18% of those sequences being non-productive. Donor age, sex, ethnicity and CMV serostatus were compiled alongside the repertoire data. The number of typed donors differed by locus: about 629-640 for A, B, C, DRB1 and DQB1; 500 to 550 for DQA1; 600 to 610 for DPA1; and around 470 for DPB1. In a later analysis, previously published TCR beta repertoires from about 670 donors were re-analyzed and high-resolution HLA genotyping was added so that TCR occurrence patterns could be studied. Genome-wide SNP genotypes for about 65% of the 666 donors were used in a later genetic analysis, which treated that subset as a discovery cohort. A handful of DR-DQ haplotypes were treated as single units for association and clustering because of strong linkage in the cohort. The genetic ancestry cluster associated with self-reported Caucasian donors included around four fifths of the approximately 400 genotyped donors. The study was designed to test whether signatures of past pathogen exposure could be identified by cataloging public T cell receptors. High-throughput TCR immunosequencing, statistical association of individual TCRs with disease status, and machine learning were combined to predict cytomegalovirus infection status. Using immunosequencing, the study profiled T cell repertoires from 500 to 800 subjects and related those repertoires to cytomegalovirus serostatus. The later analysis used no new phenotypic data to find candidate immune exposures, relying instead on TCR beta sequences and their occurrence across donors. An early release covering just under 650 HLA-typed donors comprised 300 to 350 gigabases of sequencing data and tens of millions of unique TCR sequences. Every repertoire in the discovery cohort had been generated on one and the same sequencing platform. To decide whether each TCR beta V gene segment behaved as functional or pseudogenic, an earlier analysis of several hundred of the donors relied on high-throughput TCR beta sequencing. HLA typing covered class I and class II loci at four-digit resolution. General study outcomes and caveats: Because the 87-base-pair reads could not distinguish some IMGT-functional V segments, including TRBV6-2 and TRBV6-3, those segments were excluded. In vitro tests confirmed that a few of the cytomegalovirus-associated TCR beta chains recognize cytomegalovirus antigens. Specific HLA alleles were associated with more than 15,000 TCR beta sequences at a false discovery rate of 0.05 in a later analysis. Most TCR sequences were observed very rarely across donors, whereas some public TCRs were present in many individuals. In the study, some 160 TCR beta chains were listed as associated with cytomegalovirus. The classifier was reported to diagnose cytomegalovirus status with high specificity and sensitivity in both the original and validation cohorts. Immune exposure information for the cohort was limited to CMV serostatus. A later analysis reported that several top co-occurrence clusters appeared linked to parvovirus B19, influenza, CMV and Epstein-Barr virus. Because counts were too low, seventeen rarely observed V segments, including chromosome 9 orphons, were excluded from the earlier analysis of around 640 of the donors. According to a later genetic analysis, donors in an Asian-associated ancestry cluster had fewer N-insertions in productive TCRs than the roughly 670-donor mean. A later genetic analysis associated a missense DCLRE1C variant with V-gene and J-gene trimming of TCR beta chains, and an independent cohort replicated the association. In this cohort, only TCR beta chains were sequenced, and detectable features were limited by the absence of alpha or paired-chain data. A later analysis found that TCR association rates varied across HLA loci, with DRB1 alleles showing the most associated TCRs and HLA-C alleles the fewest. A further reported finding was that TCR beta sequences accurately predicted the HLA-A and HLA-B alleles for most subjects in the first cohort. Because HLA typing was missing for some donors at each locus, association tests included only the typed subset. Sequencing depth was assumed to be roughly uniform across donors in the presence/absence analyses, though that assumption may not hold. According to a later analysis, most CMV-associated TCR beta chains appeared to be HLA-restricted, and the HLA associations seemed to be driven largely by CMV exposure. The sequencing pipeline was judged likely to have produced a cluster of highly shared sequence variants as a technical artifact. An earlier analysis of approximately 540 of the donors showed that most TCR beta V segments appeared in productive rearrangements either about 87% or about 30% of the time, which broadly matched IMGT annotations. The authors suggested that the approach could potentially be generalized to other disease states and immunological phenotypes. Correlated functional status among segregating V segments might reflect linkage disequilibrium, but an unknown experimental factor could not be ruled out. Strong co-occurrence of HLA alleles, especially DR and DQ, made assigning TCR associations to individual alleles difficult. In a later analysis, HLA-associated TCR beta chains showed more clonal expansion and lower generation probabilities than non-associated chains that were equally common.

Libraries were built with the immunoSEQ multiplex PCR assay. For the multiplex PCR, a mixture combining 60 forward primers for TCR Vbeta segments and 13 reverse primers for TCR Jbeta segments was used. The CDR3 region of rearranged TCR beta genes was amplified from genomic DNA with a multiplex PCR assay. On the Illumina HiSeq System, the amplified TCR beta libraries were sequenced as 87-base-pair reads. The published analysis was carried out like this. A later analysis counted tens of millions of unique TCR beta chains across the 666 repertoires, and approximately 11 million of these chains were shared by at least two donors. Raw reads were error-corrected and collapsed into unique sequences by a nearest-neighbor algorithm in which closely related sequences were merged to remove PCR and sequencing errors. To assign V, D and J gene segments, CDR3 sequences were aligned to IMGT reference sequences. For a sequence to be retained, a match of at least six nucleotides was required to both a V gene segment and a J gene segment. A rearrangement was called productive if the CDR3 had no stop codons and remained in frame with V and J, and every other rearrangement was called non-productive. Following IMGT convention, CDR3 was defined as the stretch from the second conserved V-encoded cysteine to the conserved J-encoded phenylalanine. The earlier analysis of some 540 of the donors excluded any sequence lacking an unambiguous match to a single V gene segment. In an earlier analysis of a few hundred of the donors, V segments were called functional above 56.7% productive rearrangements and were called segregating when the between-donor standard deviation exceeded 5%. To diagnose cytomegalovirus status from the catalog of TCR beta chain sequences, a statistical classification framework was built. In a later analysis, V and J genes were assigned by comparing TCR nucleotide sequences against IMGT/GENE-DB human TR gene sequences. Using the TCRdist pipeline, a later analysis assigned CDR3 sequences along with most-parsimonious VDJ recombination scenarios. In a later analysis, every TCR beta chain was defined by the combination of its CDR3 amino acid sequence and its V-gene family, and reads without a unique V-gene family were dropped. In a later analysis, 500 to 700 highly shared, low-generation-probability nucleotide sequences were removed to address suspected cross-contamination and a sequencing artifact. In a later analysis, a clonal expansion index for each public chain was calculated from normalized within-repertoire ranks of inferred template counts. In a later analysis, generation probabilities were computed with a VDJ recombination model fitted to out-of-frame rearrangements, and the resulting probabilities were checked against IGoR. In a later analysis, TCR-TCR, TCR-HLA and TCR-CMV co-occurrence was scored with hypergeometric tests, and a repertoire-size bias correction was applied to TCR pairs. A later analysis estimated false discovery rates by permuting HLA or CMV assignments 20 times. In a later analysis, co-occurring TCRs were grouped using DBSCAN, with TCRdist sequence similarity added in when clustering inside HLA-allele-positive subsets. Co-occurrence clustering excluded repertoires with fewer than 30,000 or more than 120,000 public chains, plus five with anomalous nucleotide sharing. The immuneACCESS repertoire file appears here via TCRdb, limited to in-frame rearrangements. These files lack a portion of the clones; in checked studies, under half of the deficit traces to unresolved V genes, and the cause of the others is not known. V and J calls and clone size are as listed in that table; D and trimming were resolved from the DNA. The sample table lists about 140,000 clones, 55% to 80% of them with a count of one. The top ten clonotypes cover 1% to 1.5% of the sample.

In total, approximately 700 healthy bone marrow donors made up the cohort. Cohort members were all nominally healthy when sampled, although unrecorded immune exposures were likely present. The donor tested CMV seronegative, placing the donor among the 300 to 450 seronegative members of the cohort. A peripheral blood sample was provided by each donor, and peripheral blood mononuclear cells were used for TCR beta sequencing. The Qiagen DNeasy Blood Extraction Kit was used to extract genomic DNA from the blood cell samples. Note on this clone: This receptor's antigen is unknown. No much larger clone is present one base from it, and per-base qualities are unavailable.

From the germline V gene (reference sequence), CDR1 is SGHNT and CDR2 is YYREEE. CDR3 length: 15 amino acids, cysteine to phenylalanine. Only CDR3 DNA is held: 45 bases, read in frame from base 1. V lost 2 bases and J lost 7 bases, and the count of bases not matched to a germline gene is 7. Specimen: PBMCs. This sequence was found in a woman aged 40 to 50 in good health and CMV-seronegative. The rearrangement combines TRBV5-4 with TRBJ1-2; a stretch of 11 junction bases matches TRBD1. The DNA reads as follows: TGTGCCAGCAGCTTCCCCGGACAGGGGGCGAGTGGCTACACCTTC. It is translated as CASSFPGQGASGYTF.